A selection of T cell receptor beta chains follows, all from one sample in a study of cytomegalovirus exposure and HLA in healthy donors. Clones were read by immunoSEQ multiplex PCR, and TCRdb kept only the in-frame ones, dropping some. The sample holds 150,000 to 200,000 clones, roughly 74% seen once. Sequences were obtained from PBMCs. Source of these receptors: a woman younger than 45 in good health and CMV-seropositive. The CDR3 runs from the conserved cysteine through the conserved F or W. A D gene is named only where the DNA matches it firmly. Clone size is stated in some rows and not others, as once, few, many or a class when expanded.

CDR3: CASSATGENGYTF
DNA: TGTGCCAGTAGCGCCACAGGGGAGAATGGCTACACCTTC
size: few
V: TRBV19
J: TRBJ1-2
D: TRBD1

CDR3: CASSFGRGVIYEQYF
DNA: TGTGCCAGCAGTTTCGGCAGGGGAGTAATCTACGAGCAGTACTTC
size: few
V: TRBV28
J: TRBJ2-7
D: .

CDR3: CASSARGKGTEAFF
DNA: TGTGCCAGCAGCGCCAGGGGTAAAGGCACTGAAGCTTTCTTT
size: .
V: TRBV7-3
J: TRBJ1-1
D: .

CDR3: CASNPDRPYNEQFF
DNA: TGTGCCAGCAACCCGGACAGACCATACAATGAGCAGTTCTTC
size: .
V: TRBV7-9
J: TRBJ2-1
D: .

CDR3: CASRGGQGEFQPQHF
DNA: TGTGCCAGTAGGGGGGGACAGGGGGAATTTCAGCCCCAGCATTTT
size: .
V: TRBV19
J: TRBJ1-5
D: TRBD1

CDR3: CASSWGGDADTEAFF
DNA: TGTGCCAGCAGCTGGGGAGGGGACGCGGACACTGAAGCTTTCTTT
size: few
V: TRBV5-8
J: TRBJ1-1
D: .

CDR3: CASSLVAGGSPHNEQFF
DNA: TGTGCCAGCAGCTTAGTGGCGGGAGGGAGTCCCCACAATGAGCAGTTCTTC
size: .
V: TRBV11-3
J: TRBJ2-1
D: TRBD2

CDR3: CASGALAGYDTEAFF
DNA: TGTGCTAGTGGGGCTTTGGCAGGGTACGACACTGAAGCTTTCTTT
size: .
V: TRBV12-5
J: TRBJ1-1
D: .

CDR3: CASTRTGYDTEAFF
DNA: TGTGCCAGCACACGGACAGGGTACGACACTGAAGCTTTCTTT
size: .
V: TRBV6-6
J: TRBJ1-1
D: TRBD1

CDR3: CASSQGTVNNEQFF
DNA: TGTGCCAGCTCCCAGGGGACAGTTAACAATGAGCAGTTCTTC
size: once
V: TRBV18
J: TRBJ2-1
D: TRBD1

CDR3: CASSQQLAGGGTDTQYF
DNA: TGTGCCAGCAGCCAACAACTAGCGGGAGGAGGCACAGATACGCAGTATTTT
size: .
V: TRBV4-2
J: TRBJ2-3
D: TRBD2

CDR3: CAWGQDDTIYF
DNA: TGTGCCTGGGGACAGGATGACACCATATATTTT
size: .
V: TRBV30
J: TRBJ1-3
D: TRBD1

CDR3: CASSITSSGVYEQYF
DNA: TGTGCCAGTAGTATCACCTCTTCGGGGGTCTACGAGCAGTACTTC
size: .
V: TRBV19
J: TRBJ2-7
D: .

CDR3: CASGSTPPGGPWTGELFF
DNA: TGTGCTAGTGGTTCCACCCCCCCGGGAGGGCCGTGGACCGGGGAGCTGTTTTTT
size: .
V: TRBV12-5
J: TRBJ2-2
D: TRBD2

CDR3: CASSLGGVYEQYF
DNA: TGTGCCAGCAGCTTGGGGGGAGTGTACGAGCAGTACTTC
size: .
V: TRBV5-6
J: TRBJ2-7
D: .

CDR3: CASSAGRGPSNQPQHF
DNA: TGTGCCAGCAGTGCTGGCAGGGGCCCTAGCAATCAGCCCCAGCATTTT
size: once
V: TRBV2
J: TRBJ1-5
D: .